Below are 19 T cell receptor beta chains sequenced from a single sample in a study of T cells in Graves' hyperthyroidism and ophthalmopathy. Researchers took RNA transcripts and amplified the TCR beta CDR3 regions from them. HTBI primers were used for first-round RT-PCR of the TCR CDR3. TCRdb itself ran the multiplex PCR reads through MiXCR, one entry per CDR3 protein. The sample contains about 700,000 distinct CDR3 sequences, about 14% of which appear only once. Sequencing was carried out using blood. The receptor source for this set is a woman between 18 and 30 years old with Graves' hyperthyroidism.

This chain uses TRBV4-1 with TRBJ2-7; 8 nucleotides align to TRBD2. The V gene end was trimmed by 0 bases and the J gene end by 2 bases; junction bases not matched to a gene: 3. The germline V gene has CDR1 MGHRA and CDR2 YSYEKL. CDR3 length: 15 residues. CDR3 sequence: CASSQDSSGPYEQYF. CDR3 DNA: TGCGCCAGCAGCCAAGATTCTAGCGGGCCCTACGAGCAGTACTTC.

This clonotype came up many times. J is TRBJ2-1 and V is TRBV20-1; possibly TRBD2 for D (5 bases). Trimming took 4 bases from V and 2 from J, leaving 9 bases between them. The CDR3 is 13 amino acids. Germline V gene data show CDR1 as DFQATT and CDR2 as SNEGSKA (reference sequence). The CDR3 spells CSANRDPYNEQFF. For the CDR3, the DNA is TGCAGTGCTAACCGGGATCCCTACAATGAGCAGTTCTTC.

This clonotype was counted many times. The rearrangement uses TRBV28 and TRBJ2-3; D unclear. The germline gives CDR1 MDHEN, CDR2 SYDVKM. This CDR3 region has 15 residues. Trimming left V 5 bases short and J 1 base short, with 13 bases between. DNA for the CDR3: TGTGCCAGCAGTCAACCGGCTAGACGCACAGATACGCAGTATTTT. This codes for CASSQPARRTDTQYF.

V is TRBV14 and J is TRBJ2-1, with 9 bases identical to TRBD1. The CDR3 runs to 12 residues. CDR1 and CDR2 (germline): SGHDN, FVKESK. With V trimmed by 4 bases and J by 9 bases, 1 base remained unmatched. The CDR3 DNA follows: TGTGCCAGCAGCCGACAGGGGGTTGAGCAGTTCTTC. Its translation is CASSRQGVEQFF.

As to this clonotype: This clone may be a read error of a much larger clone one base away. The rearrangement uses TRBV5-1 and TRBJ2-7; 8 bases are shared with TRBD1. The end of the DNA fits TRBJ2-1 better, so the J call may be wrong. The CDR3 length is 17 residues. Germline V CDR1 and CDR2: SGHRS, YFSETQ. CDR3 residues: CASSLAGGAGPTYEQFF. The CDR3 coding sequence is TGCGCCAGCAGCTTGGCAGGGGGCGCCGGTCCTACCTACGAGCAGTTCTTC.

The rearrangement links TRBV18 to TRBJ2-3; 13 bases are a match to TRBD2. Germline lookup yields CDR1 KGHSH and CDR2 LQKENI. The CDR3 consists of 16 residues. V lost 3 bases, J lost 6 bases, and 6 bases stayed unmatched. DNA of the CDR3: TGTGCCAGCTCACCTTCCGGGACTAGCGGGATGGATACGCAGTATTTT. Its protein product is CASSPSGTSGMDTQYF.

This clonotype was observed at least ten times. The rearrangement joins TRBV7-3 to TRBJ2-1; D could derive from TRBD1 or TRBD2 (5 bases each). The CDR3 is 13 amino acids. The V and J ends lost 2 bases and 9 bases respectively, with 11 bases between them. CDR1 and CDR2 (germline): SGHTA, FQGTGA. This CDR3 reads CASSLATGGEQFF. The CDR3 nucleotides are TGTGCCAGCAGCTTAGCCACTGGGGGTGAGCAGTTCTTC.

The chain uses TRBV5-6 and TRBJ2-7; D gene unclear. V was pared by 1 base and J by 5 bases, with 7 bases between. This CDR3 region has 12 residues. The germline V gene encodes CDR1 SGHDT and CDR2 YYEEEE. As DNA, the CDR3 is TGTGCCAGCAGCTTGACAGCTAACGAGCAGTACTTC. Its translation is CASSLTANEQYF.

The genes are TRBV5-1 and TRBJ2-7; 11 bases fit TRBD1. There are 16 residues in the CDR3. The V segment lost 4 bases and the J segment 0 bases; nucleotides outside the gene matches: 6. Per germline, CDR1 SGHRS and CDR2 YFSETQ. The CDR3 is CASSPLGQGASYEQYF. The CDR3 nucleotides read TGCGCCAGCAGCCCTCTAGGACAGGGGGCCTCCTACGAGCAGTACTTC.

This clonotype showed up many times. This rearrangement joins TRBV11-2 to TRBJ2-1; TRBD1 matches at 9 bases. Germline CDR1 and CDR2: SGHAT and FQNNGV. Trimming took 1 base from V and 6 from J; bases not matched to a gene: 4. This CDR3 spans 15 amino acids. The CDR3 DNA sequence: TGTGCCAGCAGCTTAGTGGGACAGGGCGCCAATGAGCAGTTCTTC. Translation: CASSLVGQGANEQFF.

The chain combines TRBV4-3 with TRBJ2-5; tentatively, D is TRBD2 (6 bases). CDR1 and CDR2 (germline): LGHNA, YSLEER. Trimming stripped 4 bases from V and 1 base from J, with 16 bases between. This CDR3 has 16 amino acids. The CDR3 coding sequence is TGCGCCAGCAGCCCGGCCGGGGGACGGATCCAAGAGACCCAGTACTTC. It codes for CASSPAGGRIQETQYF.

The rearrangement uses TRBV24-1 and TRBJ2-5; 9 bases map to TRBD1. J gave up 5 bases and V 5 bases, and 8 bases lay outside the gene matches. The germline V gene has CDR1 KGHDR and CDR2 SFDVKD. This CDR3 has 15 amino acids. The CDR3 is CATSASGQGQETQYF. DNA of the CDR3: TGTGCCACCAGTGCCTCGGGACAGGGCCAGGAGACCCAGTACTTC.

This clonotype has just a few counts. The chain couples TRBV28 to TRBJ2-5; 9 nucleotides match TRBD2. Per the germline V gene, CDR1 is MDHEN and CDR2 is SYDVKM. The CDR3 has 15 residues. Losses at the gene ends were 8 bases for V and 5 bases for J; bases not matched to a gene: 12. The CDR3 coding sequence is TGTGCCAGCGGGATAATTAGCGGGAGTGGGGAGACCCAGTACTTC. Translation: CASGIISGSGETQYF. The entire variable domain, with the rest obtained from reference TRBV28 and TRBJ2-5, is as follows: DVKVTQSSRYLVKRTGEKVFLECVQDMDHENMFWYRQDPGLGLRLIYFSYDVKMKEKGDIPEGYSVSREKKERFSLILESASTNQTSMYLCASGIISGSGETQYFGPGTRLLVL.

The sample holds a few counts of this clonotype. The chain uses TRBV5-1 and TRBJ2-1, with D possibly matching TRBD1 (6 bases). This CDR3 spans 15 amino acids. V shed 1 base and J shed 5 bases, with 13 bases lying between them. Germline V lookup: CDR1 SGHRS, CDR2 YFSETQ. This CDR3 reads CASSLTGSVDNEQFF. CDR3 DNA sequence: TGCGCCAGCAGCTTGACAGGGAGCGTAGACAATGAGCAGTTCTTC.

This clonotype was seen at least ten times. The genes are TRBV7-9 and TRBJ2-3; a possible D gene is TRBD2 (5 bases). CDR1 and CDR2 (germline): SEHNR, FQNEAQ (reference sequence). The CDR3 contains 16 residues. Trimming cost V 4 bases and J 0 bases, with 14 bases left between them. CDR3 DNA sequence: TGTGCCAGCAGCTCAAGTCCGGGATCAAGCACAGATACGCAGTATTTT. Protein sequence: CASSSSPGSSTDTQYF. Supplemented by reference TRBV7-9 and TRBJ2-3, the full variable domain reads DTGVSQNPRHKITKRGQNVTFRCDPISEHNRLYWYRQTLGQGPEFLTYFQNEAQLEKSRLLSDRFSAERPKGSFSTLEIQRTEQGDSAMYLCASSSSPGSSTDTQYFGPGTRLTVL.

This clonotype has just a few counts. J is TRBJ2-3 and V is TRBV12-3 or TRBV12-4; D is unclear. CDR3 length: 15 residues. The V gene lost 1 base and the J gene lost 4 bases, with 12 bases spanning the gap. This CDR3 is CASSLVVSMADTQYF. For the CDR3, the DNA is TGTGCCAGCAGTTTAGTGGTGTCGATGGCAGATACGCAGTATTTT.

The chain carries TRBV6-1 and TRBJ2-5; a weak D match, TRBD1 (6 bases). The CDR3 runs to 15 residues. The germline CDR1 and CDR2 sequences are MNHNS and SASEGT. Trimming took off 5 bases at V and 4 bases at J, with 17 bases between the two ends. The CDR3 DNA reads TGTGCCAGCAGTAGGCTTACAGGGAAAAGAGAGACCCAGTACTTC. Its protein product is CASSRLTGKRETQYF.

The rearrangement links TRBV18 to TRBJ1-1; D not certain. V lost 3 bases and J lost 3, with 11 bases in between. The CDR3 length is 14 residues. Germline V gives CDR1 KGHSH, CDR2 LQKENI. The CDR3 loop reads CASSPRVEHTEAFF. The CDR3 nucleotides are TGTGCCAGCTCACCTCGGGTAGAACACACTGAAGCTTTCTTT.

This clonotype was recorded many times. The CDR3 loop reads CSARDPGRYEQYF. CDR3 DNA: TGCAGTGCTAGAGATCCAGGGAGGTACGAGCAGTACTTC. This rearrangement joins TRBV20-1 to TRBJ2-7; D is perhaps TRBD2 (6 bases). The germline gives CDR1 DFQATT, CDR2 SNEGSKA (reference sequence). The CDR3 has 13 residues. V was trimmed by 0 bases and J by 4 bases, leaving 10 bases between them.